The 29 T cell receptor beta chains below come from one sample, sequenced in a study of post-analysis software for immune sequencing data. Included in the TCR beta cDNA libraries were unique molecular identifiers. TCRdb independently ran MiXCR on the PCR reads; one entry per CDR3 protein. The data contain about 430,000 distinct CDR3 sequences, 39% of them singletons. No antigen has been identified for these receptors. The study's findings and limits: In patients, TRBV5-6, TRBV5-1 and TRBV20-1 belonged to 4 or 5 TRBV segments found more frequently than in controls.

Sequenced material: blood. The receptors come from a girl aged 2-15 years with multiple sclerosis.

The CDR3 loop reads CSARSGVEGYTF. The CDR3 DNA reads as TGCAGTGCTAGGTCCGGGGTTGAGGGCTACACCTTC. V and J are TRBV20-1 and TRBJ1-2; the D is unclear. The CDR3 length is 12 residues. The germline V and J ends were trimmed by 3 bases and 8 bases, with 13 bases remaining between them. The V gene's germline CDR1 is DFQATT and CDR2 SNEGSKA (reference sequence).

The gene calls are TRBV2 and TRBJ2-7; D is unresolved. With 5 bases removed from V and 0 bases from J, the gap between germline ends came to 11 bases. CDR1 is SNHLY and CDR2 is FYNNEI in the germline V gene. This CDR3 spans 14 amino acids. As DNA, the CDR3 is TGTGCCAGCAGTAATGGGCTCCTCTCCTACGAGCAGTACTTC. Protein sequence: CASSNGLLSYEQYF.

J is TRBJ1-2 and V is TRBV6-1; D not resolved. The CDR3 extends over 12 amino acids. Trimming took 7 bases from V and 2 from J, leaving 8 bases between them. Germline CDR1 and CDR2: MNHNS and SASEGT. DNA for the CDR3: TGTGCCAGCACAGTCTCCAACTATGGCTACACCTTC. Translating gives CASTVSNYGYTF.

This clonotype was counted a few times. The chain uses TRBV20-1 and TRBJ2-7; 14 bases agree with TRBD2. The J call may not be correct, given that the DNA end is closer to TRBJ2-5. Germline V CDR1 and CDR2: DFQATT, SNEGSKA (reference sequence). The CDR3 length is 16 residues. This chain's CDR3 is CSASPRLAGGVMTQYF. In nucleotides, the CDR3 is TGCAGTGCTAGCCCGAGACTAGCGGGAGGGGTAATGACCCAGTACTTC.

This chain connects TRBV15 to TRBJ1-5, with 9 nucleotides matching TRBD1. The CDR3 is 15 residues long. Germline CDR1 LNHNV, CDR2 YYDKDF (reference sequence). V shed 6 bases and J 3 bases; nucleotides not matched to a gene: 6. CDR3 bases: TGTGCCACCAGAAAAGACAGGGGGTACAATCAGCCCCAGCATTTT. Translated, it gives CATRKDRGYNQPQHF.

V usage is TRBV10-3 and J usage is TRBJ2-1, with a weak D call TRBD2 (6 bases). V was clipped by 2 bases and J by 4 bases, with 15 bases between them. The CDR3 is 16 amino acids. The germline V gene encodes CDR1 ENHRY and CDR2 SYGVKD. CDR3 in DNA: TGTGCCATCAGTGAGGTGGGGGAGCGGGCATACAATGAGCAGTTCTTC. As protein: CAISEVGERAYNEQFF.

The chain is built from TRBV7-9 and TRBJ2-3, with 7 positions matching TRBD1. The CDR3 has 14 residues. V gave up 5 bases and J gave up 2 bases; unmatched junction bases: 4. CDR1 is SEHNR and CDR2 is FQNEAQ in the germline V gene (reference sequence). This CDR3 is CASSTGQNTDTQYF. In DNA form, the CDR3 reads TGTGCCAGCAGCACGGGACAGAACACAGATACGCAGTATTTT.

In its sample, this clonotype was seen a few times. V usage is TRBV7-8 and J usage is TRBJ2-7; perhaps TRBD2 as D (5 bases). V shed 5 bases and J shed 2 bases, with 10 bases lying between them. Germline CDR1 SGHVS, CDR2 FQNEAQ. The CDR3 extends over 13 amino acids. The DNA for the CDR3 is TGTGCCAGCAGCGTCAGCGGCACCTACGAGCAGTACTTC. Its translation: CASSVSGTYEQYF.

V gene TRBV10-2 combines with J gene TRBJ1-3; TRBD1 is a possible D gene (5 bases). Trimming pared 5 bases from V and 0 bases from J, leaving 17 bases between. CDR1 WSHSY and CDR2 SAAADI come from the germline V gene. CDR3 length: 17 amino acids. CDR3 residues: CASSPGAGFISGNTIYF. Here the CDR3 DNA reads TGCGCCAGCAGTCCGGGCGCAGGGTTCATCTCTGGAAACACCATATATTTT.

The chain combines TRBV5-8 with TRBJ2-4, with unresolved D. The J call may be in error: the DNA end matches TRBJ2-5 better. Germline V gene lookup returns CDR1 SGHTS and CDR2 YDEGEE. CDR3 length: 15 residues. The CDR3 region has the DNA TGTGCCAGCAGCTTACCTTTTTGGGGAAGGGAGACCCAGTACTTC. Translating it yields CASSLPFWGRETQYF.

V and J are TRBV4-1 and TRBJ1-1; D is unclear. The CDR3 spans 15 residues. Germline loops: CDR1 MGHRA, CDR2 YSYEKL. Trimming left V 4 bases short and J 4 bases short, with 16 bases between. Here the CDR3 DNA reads TGCGCCAGCAGCCGCCTTCGGCTTACGGGCACTGAAGCTTTCTTT. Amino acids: CASSRLRLTGTEAFF.

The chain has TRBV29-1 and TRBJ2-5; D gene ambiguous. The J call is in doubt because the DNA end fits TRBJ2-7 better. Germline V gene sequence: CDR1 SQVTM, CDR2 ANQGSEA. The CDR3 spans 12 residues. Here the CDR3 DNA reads TGCAGCGTTGTTGTCAGTCGGAACGAGCAGTACTTC. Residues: CSVVVSRNEQYF.

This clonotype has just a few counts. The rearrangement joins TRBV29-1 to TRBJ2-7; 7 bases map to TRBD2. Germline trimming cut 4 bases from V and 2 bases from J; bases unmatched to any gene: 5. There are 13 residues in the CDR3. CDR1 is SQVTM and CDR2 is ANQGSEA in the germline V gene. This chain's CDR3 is CSVVREGTYEQYF. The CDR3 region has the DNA TGCAGCGTTGTTAGGGAGGGGACCTACGAGCAGTACTTC.

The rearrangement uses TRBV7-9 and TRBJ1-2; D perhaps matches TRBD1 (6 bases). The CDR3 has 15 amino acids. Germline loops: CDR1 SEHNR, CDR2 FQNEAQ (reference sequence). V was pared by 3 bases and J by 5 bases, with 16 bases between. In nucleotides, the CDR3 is TGTGCCAGCAGCTTTGATCCAGGGGCGCGATATGGCTACACCTTC. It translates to CASSFDPGARYGYTF.

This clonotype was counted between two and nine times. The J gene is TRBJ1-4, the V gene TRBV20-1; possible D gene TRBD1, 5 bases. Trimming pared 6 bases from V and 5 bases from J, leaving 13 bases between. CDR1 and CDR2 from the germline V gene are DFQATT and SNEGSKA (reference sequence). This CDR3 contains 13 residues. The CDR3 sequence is CSAPGQVNEKLFF. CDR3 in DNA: TGCAGTGCCCCGGGGCAGGTGAATGAAAAACTGTTTTTT.

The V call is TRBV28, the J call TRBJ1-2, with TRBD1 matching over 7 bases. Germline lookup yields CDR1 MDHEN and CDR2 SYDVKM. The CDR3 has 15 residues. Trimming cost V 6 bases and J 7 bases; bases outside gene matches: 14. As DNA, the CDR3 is TGTGCCAGCAGACTGACAGGGATGAGGCTTGGTGGCTACACCTTC. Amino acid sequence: CASRLTGMRLGGYTF.

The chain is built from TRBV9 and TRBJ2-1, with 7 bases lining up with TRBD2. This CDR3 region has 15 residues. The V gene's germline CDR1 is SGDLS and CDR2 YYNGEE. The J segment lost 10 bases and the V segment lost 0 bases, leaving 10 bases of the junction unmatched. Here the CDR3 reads CASSVVGGSMHEQFF. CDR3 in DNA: TGTGCCAGCAGCGTAGTTGGCGGGAGCATGCACGAGCAGTTCTTC. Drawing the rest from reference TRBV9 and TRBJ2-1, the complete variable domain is DSGVTQTPKHLITATGQRVTLRCSPRSGDLSVYWYQQSLDQGLQFLIQYYNGEERAKGNILERFSAQQFPDLHSELNLSSLELGDSALYFCASSVVGGSMHEQFFGPGTRLTVL.

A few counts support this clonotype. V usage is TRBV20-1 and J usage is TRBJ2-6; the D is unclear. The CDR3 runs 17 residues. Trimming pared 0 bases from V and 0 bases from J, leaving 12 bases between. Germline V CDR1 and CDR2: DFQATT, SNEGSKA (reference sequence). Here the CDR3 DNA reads TGCAGTGCTAGAGATCTTGAAGCGAGCTCTGGGGCCAACGTCCTGACTTTC. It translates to CSARDLEASSGANVLTF.

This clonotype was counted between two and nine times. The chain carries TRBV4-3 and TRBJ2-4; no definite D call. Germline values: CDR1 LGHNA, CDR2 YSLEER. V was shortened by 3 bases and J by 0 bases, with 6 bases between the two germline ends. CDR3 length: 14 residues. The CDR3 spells CASSQGRAKNIQYF. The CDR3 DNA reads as TGCGCCAGCAGCCAGGGAAGAGCCAAAAACATTCAGTACTTC.

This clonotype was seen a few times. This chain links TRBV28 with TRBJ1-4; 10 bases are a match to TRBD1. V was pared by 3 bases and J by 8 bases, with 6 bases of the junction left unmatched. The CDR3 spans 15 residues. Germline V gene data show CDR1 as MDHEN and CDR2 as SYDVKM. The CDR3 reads CASSFRTGGREKLFF. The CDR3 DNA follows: TGTGCCAGCAGTTTCCGGACAGGGGGAAGGGAAAAACTGTTTTTT.

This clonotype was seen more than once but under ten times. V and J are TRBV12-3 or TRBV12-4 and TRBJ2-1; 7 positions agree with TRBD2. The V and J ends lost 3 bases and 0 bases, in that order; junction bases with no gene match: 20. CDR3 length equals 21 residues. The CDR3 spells CASSFPKFAAGEPSSYNEQFF. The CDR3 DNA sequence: TGTGCCAGCAGTTTCCCCAAATTTGCGGCGGGAGAGCCAAGCTCCTACAATGAGCAGTTCTTC.

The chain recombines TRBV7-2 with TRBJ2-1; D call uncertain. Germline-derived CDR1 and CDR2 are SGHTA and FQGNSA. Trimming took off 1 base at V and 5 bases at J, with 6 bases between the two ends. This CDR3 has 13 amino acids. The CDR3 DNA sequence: TGTGCCAGCAGCTTAGACTACAACAATGAGCAGTTCTTC. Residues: CASSLDYNNEQFF. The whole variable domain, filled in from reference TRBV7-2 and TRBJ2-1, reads GAGVSQSPSNKVTEKGKDVELRCDPISGHTALYWYRQSLGQGLEFLIYFQGNSAPDKSGLPSDRFSAERTGGSVSTLTIQRTQQEDSAVYLCASSLDYNNEQFFGPGTRLTVL.

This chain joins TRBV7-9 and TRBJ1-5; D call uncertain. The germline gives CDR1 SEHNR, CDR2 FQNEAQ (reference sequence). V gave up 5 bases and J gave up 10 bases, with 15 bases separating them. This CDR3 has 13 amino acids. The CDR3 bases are TGTGCCAGCAGCCGAAAGGGTCATGGACCCCAGCATTTT. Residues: CASSRKGHGPQHF.

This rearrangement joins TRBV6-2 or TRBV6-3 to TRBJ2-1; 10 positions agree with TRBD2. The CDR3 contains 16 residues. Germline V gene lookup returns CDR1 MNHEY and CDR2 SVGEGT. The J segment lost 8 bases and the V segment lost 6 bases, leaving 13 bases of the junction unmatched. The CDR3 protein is CASRFKSGGAIDEQFF. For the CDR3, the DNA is TGTGCCAGCAGATTTAAAAGCGGGGGGGCCATCGATGAGCAGTTCTTC.

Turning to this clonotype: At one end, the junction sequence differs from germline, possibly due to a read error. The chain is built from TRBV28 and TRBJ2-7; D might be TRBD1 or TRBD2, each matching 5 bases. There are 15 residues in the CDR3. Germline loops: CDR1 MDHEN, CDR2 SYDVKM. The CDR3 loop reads CANSWIGSRGAEQYF. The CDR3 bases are TGTGCCAACAGTTGGATAGGGTCTAGGGGAGCCGAGCAGTACTTC.

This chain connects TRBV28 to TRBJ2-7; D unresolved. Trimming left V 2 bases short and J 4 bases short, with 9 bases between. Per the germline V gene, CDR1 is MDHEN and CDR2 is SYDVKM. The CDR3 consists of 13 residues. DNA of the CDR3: TGTGCCAGCAGTTTACGTCCCGTTTACGAGCAGTACTTC. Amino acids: CASSLRPVYEQYF.

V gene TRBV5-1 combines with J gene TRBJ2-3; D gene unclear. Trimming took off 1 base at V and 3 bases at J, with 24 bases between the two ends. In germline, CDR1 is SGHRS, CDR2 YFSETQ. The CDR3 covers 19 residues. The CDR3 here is CASSLYPHPRIYGTDTQYF. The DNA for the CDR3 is TGCGCCAGCAGCTTGTACCCCCACCCCAGGATATATGGTACAGATACGCAGTATTTT.

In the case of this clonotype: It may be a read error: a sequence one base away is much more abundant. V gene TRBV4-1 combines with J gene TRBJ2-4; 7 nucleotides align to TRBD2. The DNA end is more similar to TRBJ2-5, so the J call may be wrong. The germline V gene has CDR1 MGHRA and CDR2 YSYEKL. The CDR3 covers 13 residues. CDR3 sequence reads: CASSQAGGETQYF. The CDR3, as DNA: TGCGCCAGCAGCCAAGCGGGGGGAGAGACCCAGTACTTC.

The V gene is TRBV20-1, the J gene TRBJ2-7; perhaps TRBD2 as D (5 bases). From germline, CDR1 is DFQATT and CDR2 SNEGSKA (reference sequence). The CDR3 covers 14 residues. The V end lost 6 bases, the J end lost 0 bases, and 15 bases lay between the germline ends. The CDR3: CSAGRTGYSYEQYF. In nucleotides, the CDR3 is TGCAGTGCGGGTCGAACGGGGTACTCCTACGAGCAGTACTTC.